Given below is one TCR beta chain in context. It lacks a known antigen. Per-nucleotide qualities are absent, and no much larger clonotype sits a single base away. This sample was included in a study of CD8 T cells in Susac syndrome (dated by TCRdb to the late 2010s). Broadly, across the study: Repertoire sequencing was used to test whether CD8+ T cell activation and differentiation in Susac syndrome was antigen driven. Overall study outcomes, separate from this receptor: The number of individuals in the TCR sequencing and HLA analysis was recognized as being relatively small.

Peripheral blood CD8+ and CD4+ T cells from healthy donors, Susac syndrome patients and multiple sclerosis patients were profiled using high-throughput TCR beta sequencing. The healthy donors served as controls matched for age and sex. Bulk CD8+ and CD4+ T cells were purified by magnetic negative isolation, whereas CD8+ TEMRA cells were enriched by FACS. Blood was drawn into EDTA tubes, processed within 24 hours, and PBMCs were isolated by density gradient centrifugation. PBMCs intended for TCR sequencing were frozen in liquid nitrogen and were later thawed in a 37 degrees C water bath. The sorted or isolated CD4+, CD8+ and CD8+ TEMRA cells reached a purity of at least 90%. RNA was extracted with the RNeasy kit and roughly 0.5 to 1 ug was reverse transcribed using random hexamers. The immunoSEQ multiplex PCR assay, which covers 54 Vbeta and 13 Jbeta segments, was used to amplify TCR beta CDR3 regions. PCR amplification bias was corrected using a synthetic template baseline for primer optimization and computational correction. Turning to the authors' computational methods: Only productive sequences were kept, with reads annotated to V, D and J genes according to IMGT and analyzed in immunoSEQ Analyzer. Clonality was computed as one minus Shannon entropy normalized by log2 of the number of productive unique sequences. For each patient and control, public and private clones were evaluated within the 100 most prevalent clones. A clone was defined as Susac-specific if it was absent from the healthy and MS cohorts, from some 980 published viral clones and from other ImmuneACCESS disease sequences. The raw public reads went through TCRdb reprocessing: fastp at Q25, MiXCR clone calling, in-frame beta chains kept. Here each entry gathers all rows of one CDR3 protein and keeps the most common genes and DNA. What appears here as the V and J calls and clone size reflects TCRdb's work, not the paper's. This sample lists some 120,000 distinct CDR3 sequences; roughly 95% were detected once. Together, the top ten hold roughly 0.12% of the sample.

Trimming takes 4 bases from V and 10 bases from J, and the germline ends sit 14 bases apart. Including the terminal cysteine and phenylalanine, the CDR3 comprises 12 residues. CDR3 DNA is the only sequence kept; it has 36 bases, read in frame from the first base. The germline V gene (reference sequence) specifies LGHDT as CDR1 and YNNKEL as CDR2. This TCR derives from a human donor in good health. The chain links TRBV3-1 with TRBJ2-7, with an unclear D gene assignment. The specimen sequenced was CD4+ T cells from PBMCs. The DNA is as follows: TGTGCCAGCAGCCTTTCCGACCTCGGTCAGTACTTC. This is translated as CASSLSDLGQYF.